This TCR beta chain was sequenced in a study of blood T cells in healthy people across ages. Together with a sample-barcoded 5' primer, a J-beta primer mix was included in a second PCR lasting about 7 to 11 cycles. Via MiXCR, TCRdb re-called the 5' RACE reads, giving one row per CDR3 protein. The sample records 1,500,000 or so distinct CDR3 sequences, about 42% being singletons. Donors gave around 10 milliliters of peripheral blood apiece. Germline V CDR1 and CDR2: MNHNS, SASEGT. This CDR3 is built from 16 residues. V lost 4 bases and J lost 1; bases outside the gene matches: 7. This clonotype has more than one count but fewer than ten. Its antigen is unidentified. Study observations and caveats: A greater number of naive CD4+ cells and higher diversity distinguished long-lived donors from aged donors. Donor CMV status was unknown, possibly confounding expanded clonotype changes.

Sequenced sample: blood. This sequence originates from a woman in her late teens or twenties in good health. The rearrangement links TRBV6-1 to TRBJ1-5; 7 positions match TRBD1. CDR3 protein: CASSGKGAQSNQPQHF. The CDR3 DNA follows: TGTGCCAGCAGTGGAAAGGGGGCTCAAAGCAATCAGCCCCAGCATTTT.